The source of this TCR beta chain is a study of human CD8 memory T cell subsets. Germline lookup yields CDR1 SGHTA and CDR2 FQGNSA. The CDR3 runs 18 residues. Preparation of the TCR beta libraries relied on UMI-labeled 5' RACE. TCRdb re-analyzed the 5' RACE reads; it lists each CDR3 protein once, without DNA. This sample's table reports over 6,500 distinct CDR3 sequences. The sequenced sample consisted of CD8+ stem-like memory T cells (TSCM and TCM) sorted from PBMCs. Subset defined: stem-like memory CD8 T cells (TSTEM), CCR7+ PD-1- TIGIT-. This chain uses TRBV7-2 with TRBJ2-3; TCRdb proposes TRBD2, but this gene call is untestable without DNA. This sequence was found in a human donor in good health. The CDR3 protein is CASSYPALRGPPTDTQYF.